This T cell receptor beta chain was documented in a study of cytomegalovirus exposure and HLA in healthy donors. The study's findings and limits: Versus the roughly 700-donor mean, an Asian-associated ancestry cluster reportedly showed fewer N-insertions in a later analysis.

This clone was detected a few times. Its specificity is not known. The PCR made use of 60 Vbeta and 13 Jbeta primers. Libraries were prepared by immunoSEQ multiplex PCR; TCRdb keeps only in-frame clonotypes and omits some of them. The sample consists of 93,000 or so clones, 84% of them appearing once. Sequencing was carried out using PBMCs. This TCR was sampled from a young woman in good health and CMV-seropositive.

The CDR3 here is CASSLVLTEAFF. The CDR3 bases are TGTGCCAGCAGCCTGGTCCTAACTGAAGCTTTCTTT. The gene calls are TRBV5-8 and TRBJ1-1; the D is unclear. V shed 4 bases and J shed 5 bases, with 9 bases lying between them. The CDR3 has 12 amino acids. Germline V gene data show CDR1 as SGHTS and CDR2 as YDEGEE.